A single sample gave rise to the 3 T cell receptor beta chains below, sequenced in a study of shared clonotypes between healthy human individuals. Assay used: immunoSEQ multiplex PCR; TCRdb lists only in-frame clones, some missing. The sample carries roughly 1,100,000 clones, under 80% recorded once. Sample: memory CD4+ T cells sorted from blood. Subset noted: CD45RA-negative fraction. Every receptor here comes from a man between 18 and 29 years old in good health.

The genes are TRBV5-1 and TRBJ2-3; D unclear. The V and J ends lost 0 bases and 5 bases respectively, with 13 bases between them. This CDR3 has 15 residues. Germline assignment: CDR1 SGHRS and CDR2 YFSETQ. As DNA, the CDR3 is TGCGCCAGCAGCTTGGGGCTAAGGTTCGTAGATACGCAGTATTTT. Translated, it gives CASSLGLRFVDTQYF.

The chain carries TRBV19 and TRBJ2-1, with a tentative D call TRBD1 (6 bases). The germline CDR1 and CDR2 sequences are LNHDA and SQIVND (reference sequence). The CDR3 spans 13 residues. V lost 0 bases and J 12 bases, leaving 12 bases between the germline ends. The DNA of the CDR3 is TGTGCCAGTAGTATAGAAAGGGGGAGAGCGCAGTTCTTC. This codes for CASSIERGRAQFF.

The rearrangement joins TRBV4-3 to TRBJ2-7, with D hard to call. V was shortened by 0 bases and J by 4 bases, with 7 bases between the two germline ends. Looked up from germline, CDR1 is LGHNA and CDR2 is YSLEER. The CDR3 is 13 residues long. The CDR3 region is CASSQDTLYEQYF. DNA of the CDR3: TGCGCCAGCAGCCAAGATACCCTGTACGAGCAGTACTTC.